Listed below are T cell receptor beta chains from one sample, sequenced in a study of T cell clones after liver transplantation. TCRdb's copy holds only in-frame clones and misses some; the assay was immunoSEQ multiplex PCR. Among some 75,000 clones listed, about four fifths were seen once. The sequences come from CD4+ T cells from blood, collected before liver transplant. The receptors stem from a human donor who received a liver transplant. The CDR3 runs from the conserved cysteine through the conserved F or W. A D gene is named only where the DNA matches it firmly. Rows may omit the clone size; those that give it use once, few, many or a size class.

d_gene | j_gene | v_gene | abundance | len | CDR3nt | CDR3aa
TRBD1 | TRBJ2-2 | TRBV4-3 | . | 17 | TGCGCCAGCAGCCCTCTGACGGGACAGGGAGACACCGGGGAGCTGTTTTTT | CASSPLTGQGDTGELFF
TRBD2 | TRBJ2-2 | TRBV9 | . | 16 | TGTGCCAGCAGCGTAGCGGGGGGGGGAAACACCGGGGAGCTGTTTTTT | CASSVAGGGNTGELFF
. | TRBJ2-2 | TRBV19 | . | 15 | TGTGCCAGTAGTAGTTGGGTGACGGGTGCCGGGGAGCTGTTTTTT | CASSSWVTGAGELFF
. | TRBJ1-1 | TRBV4-3 | . | 14 | TGCGCCAGCAGCCAAGATATTGGGAGGGGCCTAGCTTTCTTT | CASSQDIGRGLAFF
TRBD1 | TRBJ2-7 | TRBV5-1 | . | 20 | TGCGCCAGCAGCTTGGTGGCGCAAGACATGGCAGTGGGACAGGGTACGAAGCAGTACTTC | CASSLVAQDMAVGQGTKQYF
. | TRBJ2-5 | TRBV7-7 | . | 12 | TGTGCCAGCAGCCCCCTTAAGGAGACCCAGTACTTC | CASSPLKETQYF
. | TRBJ2-1 | TRBV7-2 | . | 14 | TGTGCCAGCAGCTTAGCAATCCTTGGTAATGAGCAGTTCTTC | CASSLAILGNEQFF
. | TRBJ2-3 | TRBV4-3 | few | 13 | TGCGCCAGCAGAGGACAGTCCACAGATACGCAGTATTTT | CASRGQSTDTQYF
TRBD2 | TRBJ2-1 | TRBV5-1 | . | 15 | TGCGCCAGCAGCCTGCGGGAGACCGCCTACAATGAGCAGTTCTTC | CASSLRETAYNEQFF
. | TRBJ1-1 | TRBV7-9 | many | 13 | TGTGCCAGCTTCGGCAGGGGCCCTACTGAAGCTTTCTTT | CASFGRGPTEAFF
. | TRBJ1-5 | TRBV5-1 | . | 15 | TGCGCCAGCAGCCGACTTGGGCGAATGGCTGAGCCCCAGCATTTT | CASSRLGRMAEPQHF
. | TRBJ1-5 | TRBV5-4 | . | 14 | TGTGCCAGCAGCCCTCATAGGGTAGATCAGCCCCAGCATTTT | CASSPHRVDQPQHF
. | TRBJ2-1 | TRBV11-2 | . | 15 | TGTGCCAGCAGCCCTCGACGTTTAGGTGGCAATGAGCAGTTCTTC | CASSPRRLGGNEQFF
TRBD1 | TRBJ1-1 | TRBV9 | . | 15 | TGTGCCAGCAGCGCAAAGGACAGGGGTGGCACTGAAGCTTTCTTT | CASSAKDRGGTEAFF
. | TRBJ2-7 | TRBV6-1 | . | 14 | TGTGCCAACTCTCCCGGGACACACTCCTACGAGCAGTACTTC | CANSPGTHSYEQYF
. | TRBJ1-3 | TRBV28 | . | 16 | TGTGCCAGCAGTGGTAGGGGGAAAGGGTCTCGGAACACCATATATTTT | CASSGRGKGSRNTIYF
TRBD1 | TRBJ2-7 | TRBV28 | . | 14 | TGTGCCAGCAGGTCCCCGACAGGGGCGGGGCGGCAGTACTTC | CASRSPTGAGRQYF
TRBD1 | TRBJ2-2 | TRBV28 | . | 16 | TGTGCCAGCACCAAATCGGGACAGGGGTACACCGGGGAGCTGTTTTTT | CASTKSGQGYTGELFF
. | TRBJ1-5 | TRBV19 | . | 13 | TGTGCCAGTAGCCGACAGGACAATCAGCCCCAGCATTTT | CASSRQDNQPQHF
. | TRBJ2-7 | TRBV6-5 | many | 14 | TGTGCCAGCAGTCGACTAGCAGGGGGCTACGAGCAGTACTTC | CASSRLAGGYEQYF
TRBD2 | TRBJ2-2 | TRBV19 | . | 18 | TGTGCCAGTAGAGCCCGACTAGCGGGAGGGCCGAACACCGGGGAGCTGTTTTTT | CASRARLAGGPNTGELFF
. | TRBJ2-3 | TRBV4-3 | . | 16 | TGCGCCAGCAGCCAGGGATGGGGTCCAAGCACAGATACGCAGTATTTT | CASSQGWGPSTDTQYF
TRBD2 | TRBJ2-7 | TRBV9 | . | 15 | TGTGCCAGCAGCGTAGCCGGGACTAGCGCTTACGAGCAGTACTTC | CASSVAGTSAYEQYF
. | TRBJ2-7 | TRBV5-1 | . | 16 | TGCGCCAGCAGCTTGCTCCATGGAGCGGCCTCCTACGAGCAGTACTTC | CASSLLHGAASYEQYF
TRBD1 | TRBJ2-1 | TRBV5-1 | . | 14 | TGCGCCAGCAGCACTCAAACAGGGGGCAGTGAGCAGTTCTTC | CASSTQTGGSEQFF
TRBD1 | TRBJ2-3 | TRBV10-1 | . | 19 | TGCGCCAGCAGTGAGTCGAGGGTGGGACAGGGGGCTTCGTGGGATACGCAGTATTTT | CASSESRVGQGASWDTQYF
. | TRBJ2-7 | TRBV6-1 | . | 13 | TGTGCCCCTCCCCATGGACGGATCTACGAGCAGTACTTC | CAPPHGRIYEQYF
. | TRBJ2-2 | TRBV19 | . | 16 | TGTGCCAGTAGTATGGGAGGATGGCGGTACACCGGGGAGCTGTTTTTT | CASSMGGWRYTGELFF
. | TRBJ1-1 | TRBV7-2 | . | 16 | TGTGCCAGCAGCCCTTCAACTTATCGGTGGAACACTGAAGCTTTCTTT | CASSPSTYRWNTEAFF
TRBD1 | TRBJ2-7 | TRBV18 | . | 14 | TGTGCCAGCTCACCTTGGCAGGGGGCGCTTGAGCAGTACTTC | CASSPWQGALEQYF
. | TRBJ1-1 | TRBV2 | few | 13 | TGTGCCAGCAGTGTGGGGGCGGGCACTGAAGCTTTCTTT | CASSVGAGTEAFF
TRBD1 | TRBJ2-1 | TRBV5-4 | . | 16 | TGTGCCAGCAGCTCTAGGGGGCGGAGCCGCTACAATGAGCAGTTCTTC | CASSSRGRSRYNEQFF
. | TRBJ2-2 | TRBV18 | . | 19 | TGTGCCAGCTCACCACGGAATAGTCGCAGCATTGCCAACACCGGGGAGCTGTTTTTT | CASSPRNSRSIANTGELFF
. | TRBJ1-2 | TRBV6-1 | . | 15 | TGTGCCAGCAGTGAAGATGGTTGGGGTACCTTCGCCTACACCTTC | CASSEDGWGTFAYTF
. | TRBJ2-1 | TRBV6-1 | . | 11 | TGTGCCAGCAGTCCTCGGAATGAGCAGTTCTTC | CASSPRNEQFF
. | TRBJ1-5 | TRBV4-2 | . | 17 | TGTGCCAGCAGCCAAGATGGGGGATCCAGGTCCGATCAGCCCCAGCATTTT | CASSQDGGSRSDQPQHF
. | TRBJ1-2 | TRBV9 | . | 18 | TGTGCCAGCAGCGTAGGACGGGCTGACGCTTGGGGAACATCTGGCTACACCTTC | CASSVGRADAWGTSGYTF
. | TRBJ2-1 | TRBV5-5 | . | 14 | TGTGCCAGCAGCCTCTCGGGTATTTACAATGAGCAGTTCTTC | CASSLSGIYNEQFF
TRBD2 | TRBJ2-5 | TRBV2 | . | 17 | TGTGCCAGCAGTGAAGGGCTAGCGGGAGGATCAGGGGAGACCCAGTACTTC | CASSEGLAGGSGETQYF
. | TRBJ1-1 | TRBV10-3 | . | 16 | TGTGCCATCAGTGGGTCGAGAAGCCTGGTGAACACTGAAGCTTTCTTT | CAISGSRSLVNTEAFF
TRBD1 | TRBJ1-5 | TRBV2 | . | 15 | TGTGCCAGCAGAGGAAACAGGGGGAGCAATCAGCCCCAGCATTTT | CASRGNRGSNQPQHF
. | TRBJ2-2 | TRBV2 | . | 14 | TGTGCCAGCAGTGGGACAGTTAACACCGGGGAGCTGTTTTTT | CASSGTVNTGELFF
TRBD1 | TRBJ2-7 | TRBV29-1 | . | 15 | TGCAGCGTTGATATGCAGGGGGCGCGTCCAAGCGAGCAGTACTTC | CSVDMQGARPSEQYF
. | TRBJ1-1 | TRBV5-4 | . | 13 | TGTGCCAGCAGCCGAAGTCCCAGGAATGAAGCTTTCTTT | CASSRSPRNEAFF
TRBD1 | TRBJ2-4 | TRBV5-1 | once | 13 | TGCGCCAGCAGTCTACAGGGGGCGGACATTCAGTACTTC | CASSLQGADIQYF
. | TRBJ1-3 | TRBV7-2 | . | 15 | TGTGCCAGCACCTCAGTGACGTTCTCTGGAAACACCATATATTTT | CASTSVTFSGNTIYF
TRBD1 | TRBJ2-3 | TRBV7-6 | . | 16 | TGTGCCAGCAGCTTAGCGGCGACAGGGAACACAGATACGCAGTATTTT | CASSLAATGNTDTQYF
. | TRBJ2-7 | TRBV28 | . | 15 | TGTGCCAGCAGCCAATCGGGACGGAGATCCTACGAGCAGTACTTC | CASSQSGRRSYEQYF